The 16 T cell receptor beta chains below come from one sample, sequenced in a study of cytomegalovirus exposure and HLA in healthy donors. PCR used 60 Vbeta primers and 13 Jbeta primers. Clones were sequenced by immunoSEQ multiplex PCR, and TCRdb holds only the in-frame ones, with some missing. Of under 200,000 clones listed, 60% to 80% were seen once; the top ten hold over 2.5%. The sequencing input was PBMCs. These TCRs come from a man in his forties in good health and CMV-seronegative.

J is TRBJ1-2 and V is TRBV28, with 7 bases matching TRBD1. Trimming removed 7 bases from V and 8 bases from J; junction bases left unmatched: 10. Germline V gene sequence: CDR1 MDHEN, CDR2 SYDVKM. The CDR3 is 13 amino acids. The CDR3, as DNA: TGTGCCAGCACCGAACAGGGGATAGAGGGCTACACCTTC. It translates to CASTEQGIEGYTF.

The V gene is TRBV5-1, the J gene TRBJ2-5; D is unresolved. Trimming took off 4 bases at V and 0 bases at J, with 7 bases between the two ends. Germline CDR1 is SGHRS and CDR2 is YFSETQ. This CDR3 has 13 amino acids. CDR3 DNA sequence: TGCGCCAGCAGCATAATTAACCAAGAGACCCAGTACTTC. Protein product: CASSIINQETQYF.

CDR3 residues: CASSLGGTGYEQYF. The CDR3 region has the DNA TGTGCCAGCAGCTTAGGAGGGACTGGCTACGAGCAGTACTTC. This chain uses TRBV11-2 with TRBJ2-7; the D gene is possibly TRBD2 (6 bases). Trimming removed 1 base from V and 3 bases from J, with 10 bases in between. Germline V gene lookup returns CDR1 SGHAT and CDR2 FQNNGV. The CDR3 is 14 amino acids.

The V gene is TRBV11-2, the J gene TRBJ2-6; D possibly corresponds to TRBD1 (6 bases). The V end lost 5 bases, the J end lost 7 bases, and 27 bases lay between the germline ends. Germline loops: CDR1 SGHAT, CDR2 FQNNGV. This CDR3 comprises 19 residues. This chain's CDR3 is CASSAPHREPFIEANVLTF. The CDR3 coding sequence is TGTGCCAGCAGCGCGCCCCACAGGGAGCCCTTTATCGAAGCCAACGTCCTGACTTTC.

The CDR3 region is CASSSKERNEQFF. CDR3 coding DNA: TGCGCCAGCAGCTCCAAAGAGAGGAATGAGCAGTTCTTC. J is TRBJ2-1 and V is TRBV5-1; D unresolved. Per the germline V gene, CDR1 is SGHRS and CDR2 is YFSETQ. V gave up 3 bases and J gave up 7 bases, with 11 bases separating them. The CDR3 runs to 13 residues.

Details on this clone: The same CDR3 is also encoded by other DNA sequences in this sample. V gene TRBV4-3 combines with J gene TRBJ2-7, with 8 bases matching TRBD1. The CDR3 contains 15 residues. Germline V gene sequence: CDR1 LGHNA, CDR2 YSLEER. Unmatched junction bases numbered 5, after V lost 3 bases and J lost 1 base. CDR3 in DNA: TGCGCCAGCAGCCAGGATAGACAGGGGTCCTACGAGCAGTACTTC. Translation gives CASSQDRQGSYEQYF.

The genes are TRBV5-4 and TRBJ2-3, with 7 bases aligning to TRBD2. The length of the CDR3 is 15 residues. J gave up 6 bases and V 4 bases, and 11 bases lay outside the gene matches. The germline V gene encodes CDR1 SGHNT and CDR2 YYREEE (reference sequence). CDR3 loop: CASSPRASGQDTQYF. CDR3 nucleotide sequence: TGTGCCAGCAGCCCTCGGGCTAGCGGCCAGGATACGCAGTATTTT.

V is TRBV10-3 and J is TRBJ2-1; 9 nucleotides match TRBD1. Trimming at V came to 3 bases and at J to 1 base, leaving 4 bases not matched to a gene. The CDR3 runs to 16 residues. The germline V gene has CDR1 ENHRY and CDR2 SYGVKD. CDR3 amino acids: CAISESTGGSYNEQFF. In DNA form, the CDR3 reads TGTGCCATCAGTGAATCGACAGGGGGATCCTACAATGAGCAGTTCTTC.

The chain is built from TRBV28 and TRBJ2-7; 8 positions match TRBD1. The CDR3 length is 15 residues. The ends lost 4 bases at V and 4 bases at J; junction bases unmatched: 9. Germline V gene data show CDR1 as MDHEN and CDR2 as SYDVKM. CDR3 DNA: TGTGCCAGCAGTTCCGACCGACAGGGGTGGTACGAGCAGTACTTC. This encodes CASSSDRQGWYEQYF.

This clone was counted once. This CDR3 reads CASSLVSGIGEKLFF. As DNA, the CDR3 is TGTGCCAGCAGCTTAGTTTCGGGGATTGGAGAAAAACTGTTTTTT. The V call is TRBV7-9, the J call TRBJ1-4; D ambiguous. Germline assignment: CDR1 SEHNR and CDR2 FQNEAQ (reference sequence). Trimming cost V 1 base and J 8 bases, with 14 bases left between them. The CDR3 length is 15 residues.

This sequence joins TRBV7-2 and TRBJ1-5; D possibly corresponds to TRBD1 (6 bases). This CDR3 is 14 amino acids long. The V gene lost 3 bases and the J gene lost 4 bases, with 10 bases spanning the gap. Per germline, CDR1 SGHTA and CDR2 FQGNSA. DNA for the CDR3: TGTGCCAGCAGCTTGGGGACAAGTAATCAGCCCCAGCATTTT. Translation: CASSLGTSNQPQHF.

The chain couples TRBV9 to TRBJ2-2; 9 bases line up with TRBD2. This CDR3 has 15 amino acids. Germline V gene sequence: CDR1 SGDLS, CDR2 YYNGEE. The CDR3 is CSVAGGQLNTGELFF. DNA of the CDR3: TGTAGCGTCGCGGGGGGGCAACTGAACACCGGGGAGCTGTTTTTT.

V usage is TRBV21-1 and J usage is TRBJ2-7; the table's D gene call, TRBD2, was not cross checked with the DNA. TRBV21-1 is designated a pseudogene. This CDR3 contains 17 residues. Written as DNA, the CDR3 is TGTGCCAGCAGCAAAGTCGGCGGGGGGCCGAGCTCCTACGAGCAGTACTTC. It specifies CASSKVGGGPSSYEQYF.

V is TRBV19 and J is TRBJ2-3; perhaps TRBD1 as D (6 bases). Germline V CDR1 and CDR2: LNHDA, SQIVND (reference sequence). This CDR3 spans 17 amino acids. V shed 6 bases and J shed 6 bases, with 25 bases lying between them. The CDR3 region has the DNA TGTGCCAGTAGCCAATTTCAGACCGCAGGGGCAGGGGATACGCAGTATTTT. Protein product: CASSQFQTAGAGDTQYF. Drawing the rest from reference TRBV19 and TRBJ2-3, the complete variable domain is DGGITQSPKYLFRKEGQNVTLSCEQNLNHDAMYWYRQDPGQGLRLIYYSQIVNDFQKGDIAEGYSVSREKKESFPLTVTSAQKNPTAFYLCASSQFQTAGAGDTQYFGPGTRLTVL.

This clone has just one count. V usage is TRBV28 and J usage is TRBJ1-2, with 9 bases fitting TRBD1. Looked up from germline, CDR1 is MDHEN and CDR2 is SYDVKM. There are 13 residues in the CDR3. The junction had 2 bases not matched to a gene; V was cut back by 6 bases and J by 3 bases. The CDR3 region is CASSRTGDYGYTF. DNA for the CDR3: TGTGCCAGCAGCCGGACAGGGGACTATGGCTACACCTTC.

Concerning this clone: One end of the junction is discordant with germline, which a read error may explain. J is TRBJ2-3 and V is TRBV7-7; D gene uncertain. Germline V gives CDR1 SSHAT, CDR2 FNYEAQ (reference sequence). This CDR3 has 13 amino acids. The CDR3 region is CASSLERTDTQYF. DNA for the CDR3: TGTGCTAGCAGCTTAGAGCGCACAGATACGCAGTATTTT.